This T cell receptor (beta chain) is drawn from a study of pediatric ulcerative colitis. The data were produced by immunoSEQ multiplex PCR, yet TCRdb's version contains in-frame clones alone and is incomplete. The sample carries about 64,000 clones, about 86% recorded once. The sequencing input was blood. This TCR came from a boy younger than 18 with severe ulcerative colitis.

CDR3 sequence: CASSLTDRVSGNTIYF. The CDR3 DNA is TGTGCCAGCAGCTTAACGGACAGGGTTTCGGGAAACACCATATATTTT. The chain employs TRBV7-9 and TRBJ1-3, with TRBD1 identical over 8 bases. V lost 2 bases and J lost 4; bases outside the gene matches: 7. The CDR3 is 16 amino acids. Per the germline V gene, CDR1 is SEHNR and CDR2 is FQNEAQ (reference sequence).